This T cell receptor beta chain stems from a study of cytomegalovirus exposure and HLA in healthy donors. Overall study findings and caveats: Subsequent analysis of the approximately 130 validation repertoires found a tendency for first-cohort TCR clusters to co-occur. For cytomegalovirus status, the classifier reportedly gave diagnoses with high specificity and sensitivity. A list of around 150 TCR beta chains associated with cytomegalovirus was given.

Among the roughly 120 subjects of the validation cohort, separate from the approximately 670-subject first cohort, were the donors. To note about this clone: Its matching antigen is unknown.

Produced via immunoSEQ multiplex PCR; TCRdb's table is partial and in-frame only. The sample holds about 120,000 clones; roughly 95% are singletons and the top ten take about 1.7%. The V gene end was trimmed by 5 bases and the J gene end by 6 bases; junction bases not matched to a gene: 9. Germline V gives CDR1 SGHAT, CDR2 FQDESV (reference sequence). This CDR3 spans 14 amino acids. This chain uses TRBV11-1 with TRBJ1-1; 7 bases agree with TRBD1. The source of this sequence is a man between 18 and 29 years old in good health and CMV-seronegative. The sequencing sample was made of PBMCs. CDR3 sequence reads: CASSELDREPEAFF. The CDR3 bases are TGTGCCAGCAGCGAACTCGACAGGGAGCCTGAAGCTTTCTTT.